These T cell receptor beta chains were read from a single sample in a study of identical twins. MiXCR, applied by TCRdb to the 5' RACE reads, yields one record per CDR3 protein. Counted here are 400,000 to 550,000 distinct CDR3 sequences, less than 25% occurring once; the ten biggest clones make up around 0.91%. These data also formed part of another study, on T cells expressing NK-cell markers.

The sequencing input was CD4+ T cells sorted from blood. Receptors were obtained from a woman under 30 in good health. Each CDR3 is given with its conserved first and last residue. D genes are given only for firm matches. Only part of the rows carry a size: once, few, many, or a class if the clone is expanded.

v_call	d_call	clone_size	j_call	cdr3_aa	cdr3_nt
TRBV6-1	-	once	TRBJ2-2	CAVRGSNTGELFF	TGTGCCGTCCGGGGATCCAACACCGGGGAGCTGTTTTTT
TRBV7-2	TRBD2	few	TRBJ2-7	CASSLSSGGPYEQYF	TGTGCCAGCAGCTTATCCTCGGGAGGTCCCTACGAGCAGTACTTC
TRBV5-4	-	-	TRBJ1-2	CASSLRAGDYGYTF	TGTGCCAGCAGCTTGCGCGCCGGGGACTATGGCTACACCTTC
TRBV7-2	-	few	TRBJ2-7	CASSPDSVFRYEQYF	TGTGCCAGCAGCCCCGACTCCGTGTTTAGGTACGAGCAGTACTTC
TRBV20-1	-	-	TRBJ2-7	CSARSGTVTYEQYF	TGCAGTGCTAGGTCCGGGACGGTTACCTACGAGCAGTACTTC
TRBV18	-	-	TRBJ2-7	CASSYSSPPYEQYF	TGTGCCAGCTCATATTCTAGTCCCCCCTACGAGCAGTACTTC
TRBV20-1	-	few	TRBJ2-1	CSAATLMASSYNEQFF	TGCAGTGCCGCGACCCTGATGGCGAGCTCCTACAATGAGCAGTTCTTC
TRBV20-1	TRBD2	-	TRBJ2-5	CSALTSGSARETQYF	TGCAGTGCCCTAACTAGCGGGAGTGCTCGAGAGACCCAGTACTTC
TRBV7-2	-	-	TRBJ2-7	CASSLDLGLAQYF	TGTGCCAGCAGCTTAGATCTGGGGCTGGCGCAGTACTTC
TRBV9	-	few	TRBJ2-7	CASSVSSAPSEQYF	TGTGCCAGCAGCGTAAGTAGCGCCCCTTCGGAGCAGTACTTC
TRBV15	TRBD2	-	TRBJ2-1	CATSRRAGESYNEQFF	TGTGCCACCAGCCGAAGAGCGGGAGAGTCCTACAATGAGCAGTTCTTC
TRBV4-3	TRBD2	few	TRBJ2-1	CASSQVAGEGFFF	TGCGCCAGCAGCCAAGTGGCGGGAGAGGGATTTTTCTTC
TRBV12-3/TRBV12-4	-	-	TRBJ2-3	CASSLETPGDTQYF	TGTGCCAGCAGTTTAGAGACTCCCGGGGATACGCAGTATTTT
TRBV12-3/TRBV12-4	-	few	TRBJ2-3	CASSDVATQYF	TGTGCCAGCAGTGACGTCGCTACGCAGTATTTT
TRBV20-1	-	-	TRBJ2-5	CSARGVWLARETQYF	TGCAGTGCTAGAGGTGTCTGGCTTGCTCGAGAGACCCAGTACTTC
TRBV15	-	many	TRBJ2-3	CATSYGRKTDTQYF	TGTGCCACCAGCTACGGGCGCAAAACAGATACGCAGTATTTT
TRBV20-1	-	-	TRBJ1-6	CSTSGVGYSPLHF	TGCAGCACATCAGGGGTTGGGTATTCACCCCTCCACTTT
TRBV20-1	-	-	TRBJ2-7	CSAFETGIYEQYF	TGCAGTGCTTTCGAGACAGGCATCTACGAGCAGTACTTC
TRBV5-1	-	-	TRBJ2-7	CASSPLLDGRSYEQYF	TGCGCCAGCAGCCCACTCCTTGACGGTCGCTCCTACGAGCAGTACTTC
TRBV5-1	TRBD2	many	TRBJ2-1	CASSLGLARYNEQFF	TGCGCCAGCAGCTTGGGACTAGCCCGTTACAATGAGCAGTTCTTC
TRBV5-1	-	-	TRBJ2-1	CASSSQGLEQFF	TGCGCCAGCAGCTCACAGGGTCTAGAGCAGTTCTTC
TRBV20-1	TRBD2	few	TRBJ2-7	CSASRTSGGRNEQYF	TGCAGTGCTAGCCGCACTAGCGGGGGTCGGAACGAGCAGTACTTC
TRBV9	-	-	TRBJ2-1	CASSVVAVSYNEQFF	TGTGCCAGCAGCGTAGTCGCGGTCTCCTACAATGAGCAGTTCTTC
TRBV3-1	TRBD1	few	TRBJ1-2	CASALMDRPIYGYTF	TGTGCCAGCGCCCTAATGGACAGGCCAATCTATGGCTACACCTTC
TRBV29-1	-	few	TRBJ2-1	CSVGAGTPYNEQFF	TGCAGCGTTGGCGCTGGGACCCCCTACAATGAGCAGTTCTTC
TRBV6-1	TRBD1	few	TRBJ1-1	CASLGARTGITRAFF	TGTGCCAGTCTTGGGGCGCGGACAGGGATCACGAGAGCTTTCTTT
TRBV15	-	-	TRBJ1-5	CATSLYSNQPQHF	TGTGCCACCAGCCTTTATAGCAATCAGCCCCAGCATTTT
TRBV5-1	-	-	TRBJ2-1	CASSLRGLDNEQFF	TGCGCCAGCAGCTTGAGGGGGTTGGACAATGAGCAGTTCTTC
TRBV11-2	TRBD2	-	TRBJ2-1	CASRRVAGAESSYNEQFF	TGTGCCAGCAGAAGGGTAGCGGGAGCTGAAAGCTCCTACAATGAGCAGTTCTTC
TRBV18	-	few	TRBJ1-1	CASSQGEETEAFF	TGTGCCAGCTCCCAGGGAGAGGAGACTGAAGCTTTCTTT
TRBV11-2	TRBD2	many	TRBJ2-1	CASSPRLAGVYNEQFF	TGTGCCAGCAGCCCCCGGCTAGCGGGGGTGTACAATGAGCAGTTCTTC